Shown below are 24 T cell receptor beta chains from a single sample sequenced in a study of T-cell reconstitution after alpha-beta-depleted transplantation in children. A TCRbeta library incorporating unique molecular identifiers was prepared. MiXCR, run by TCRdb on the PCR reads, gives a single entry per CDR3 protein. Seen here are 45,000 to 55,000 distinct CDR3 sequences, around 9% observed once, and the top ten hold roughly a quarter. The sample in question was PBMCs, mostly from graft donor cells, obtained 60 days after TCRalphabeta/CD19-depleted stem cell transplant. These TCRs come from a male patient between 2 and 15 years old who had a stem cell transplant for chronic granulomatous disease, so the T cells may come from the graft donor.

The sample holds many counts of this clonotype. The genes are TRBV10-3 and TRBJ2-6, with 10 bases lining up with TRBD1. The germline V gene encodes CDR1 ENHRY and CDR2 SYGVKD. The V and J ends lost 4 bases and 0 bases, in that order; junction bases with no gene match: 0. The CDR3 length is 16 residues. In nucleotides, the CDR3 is TGTGCCATCAGTGGGACAGGGGGCTCTGGGGCCAACGTCCTGACTTTC. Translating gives CAISGTGGSGANVLTF.

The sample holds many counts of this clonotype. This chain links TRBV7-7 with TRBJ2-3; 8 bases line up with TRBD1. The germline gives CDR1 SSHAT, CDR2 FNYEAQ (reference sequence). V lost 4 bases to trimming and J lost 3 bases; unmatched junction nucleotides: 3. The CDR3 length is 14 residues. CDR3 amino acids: CASSSGQATDTQYF. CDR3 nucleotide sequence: TGTGCCAGCAGCTCGGGACAGGCAACAGATACGCAGTATTTT.

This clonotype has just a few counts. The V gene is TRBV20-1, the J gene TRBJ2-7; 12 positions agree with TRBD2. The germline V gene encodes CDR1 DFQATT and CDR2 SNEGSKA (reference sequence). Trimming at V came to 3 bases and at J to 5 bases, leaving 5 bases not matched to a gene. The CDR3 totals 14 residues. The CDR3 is CSASALAGGHEQYF. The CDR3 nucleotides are TGCAGTGCTAGCGCACTAGCGGGAGGCCACGAGCAGTACTTC.

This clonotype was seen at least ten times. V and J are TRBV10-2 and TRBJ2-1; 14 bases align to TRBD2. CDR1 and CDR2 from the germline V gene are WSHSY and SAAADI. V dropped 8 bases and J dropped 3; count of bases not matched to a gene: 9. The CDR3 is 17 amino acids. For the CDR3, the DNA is TGCGCCAGCGGATTGGGACTAGCGGGAGTAATCTACAATGAGCAGTTCTTC. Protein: CASGLGLAGVIYNEQFF.

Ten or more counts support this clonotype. This CDR3 is CASSPDTWTYEQYF. The CDR3 DNA sequence: TGTGCCAGCAGCCCCGACACTTGGACCTACGAGCAGTACTTC. The chain has TRBV9 and TRBJ2-7; no firm D call. Trimming shortened V by 4 bases and J by 2 bases, and 13 bases separated the two germline ends. The CDR3 totals 14 residues. Per the germline V gene, CDR1 is SGDLS and CDR2 is YYNGEE.

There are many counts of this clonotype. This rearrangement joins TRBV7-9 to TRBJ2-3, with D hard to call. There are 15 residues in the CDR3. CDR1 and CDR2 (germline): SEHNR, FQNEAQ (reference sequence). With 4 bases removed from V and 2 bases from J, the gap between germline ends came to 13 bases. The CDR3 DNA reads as TGTGCCAGCAGCTCTCCAACCCCGTTCACAGATACGCAGTATTTT. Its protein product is CASSSPTPFTDTQYF.

CDR3 protein: CAWRTGWRTQYF. For the CDR3, the DNA is TGTGCCTGGAGAACAGGGTGGAGGACCCAGTACTTC. The V and J genes are TRBV30 and TRBJ2-5, with TRBD1 as a possible D gene (6 bases). This CDR3 has 12 amino acids. Germline lookup yields CDR1 GTSNPN and CDR2 SVGIG (reference sequence). Deletions cut 3 bases from V and 7 bases from J, with 12 bases between.

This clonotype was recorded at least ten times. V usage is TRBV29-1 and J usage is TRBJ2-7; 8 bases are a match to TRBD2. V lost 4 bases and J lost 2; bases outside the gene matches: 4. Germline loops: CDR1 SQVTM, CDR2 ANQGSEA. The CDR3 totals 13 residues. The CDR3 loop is CSVVREGPYEQYF. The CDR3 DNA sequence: TGCAGCGTTGTCCGGGAGGGGCCCTACGAGCAGTACTTC.

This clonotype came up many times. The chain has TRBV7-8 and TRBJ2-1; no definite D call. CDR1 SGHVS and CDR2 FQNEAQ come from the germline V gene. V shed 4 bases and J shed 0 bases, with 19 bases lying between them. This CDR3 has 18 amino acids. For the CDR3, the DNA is TGTGCCAGCAGCTCCCCCCTCCGTGGTTGGGGCTCCTACAATGAGCAGTTCTTC. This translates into CASSSPLRGWGSYNEQFF.

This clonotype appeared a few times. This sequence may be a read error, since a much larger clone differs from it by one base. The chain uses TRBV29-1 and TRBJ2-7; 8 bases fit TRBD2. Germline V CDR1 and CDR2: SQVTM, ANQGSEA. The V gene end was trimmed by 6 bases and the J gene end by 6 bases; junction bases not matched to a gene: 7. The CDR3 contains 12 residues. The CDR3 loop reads CSVSGGASEQYF. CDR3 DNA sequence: TGCAGCGTCAGCGGGGGAGCCTCCGAGCAGTACTTC.

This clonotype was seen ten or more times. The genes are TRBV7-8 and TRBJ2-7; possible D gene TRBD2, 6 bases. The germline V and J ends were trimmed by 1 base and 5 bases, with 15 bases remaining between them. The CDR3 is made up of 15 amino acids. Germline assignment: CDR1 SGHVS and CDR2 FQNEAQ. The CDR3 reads CASSLDPGLINEQYF. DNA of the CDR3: TGTGCCAGCAGCTTAGACCCGGGACTGATAAACGAGCAGTACTTC.

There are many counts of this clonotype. The CDR3 DNA reads TGCAGTGCTAGAGAGGGTGATAGGGAGCAGTACTTC. It yields the protein CSAREGDREQYF. This sequence joins TRBV20-1 and TRBJ2-7, with D uncertain. The length of the CDR3 is 12 residues. The V gene lost 0 bases and the J gene lost 7 bases, with 10 bases spanning the gap. CDR1 and CDR2 (germline): DFQATT, SNEGSKA (reference sequence).

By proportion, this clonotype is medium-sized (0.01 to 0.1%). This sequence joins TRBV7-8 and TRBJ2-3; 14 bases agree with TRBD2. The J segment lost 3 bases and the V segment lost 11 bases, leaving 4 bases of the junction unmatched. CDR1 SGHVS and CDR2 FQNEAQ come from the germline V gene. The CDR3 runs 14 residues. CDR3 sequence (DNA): TGTGCCGGGGGACTAGCGGGAGTAACAGATACGCAGTATTTT. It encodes CAGGLAGVTDTQYF. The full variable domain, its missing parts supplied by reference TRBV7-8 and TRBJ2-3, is GAGVSQSPRYKVAKRGQDVALRCDPISGHVSLFWYQQALGQGPEFLTYFQNEAQLDKSGLPSDRFFAERPEGSVSTLKIQRTQQEDSAVYLCAGGLAGVTDTQYFGPGTRLTVL.

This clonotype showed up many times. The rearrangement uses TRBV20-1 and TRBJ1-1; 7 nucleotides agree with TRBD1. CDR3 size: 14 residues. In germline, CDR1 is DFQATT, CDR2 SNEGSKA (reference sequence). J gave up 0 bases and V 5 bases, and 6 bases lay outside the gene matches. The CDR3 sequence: CSASPDRVNTEAFF. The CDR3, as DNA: TGCAGTGCTTCCCCCGACAGGGTGAACACTGAAGCTTTCTTT.

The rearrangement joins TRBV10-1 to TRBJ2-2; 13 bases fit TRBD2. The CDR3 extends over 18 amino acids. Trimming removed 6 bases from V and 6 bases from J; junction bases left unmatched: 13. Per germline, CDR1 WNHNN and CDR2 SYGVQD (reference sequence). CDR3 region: CASSPGLAGIEGAGELFF. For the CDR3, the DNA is TGCGCCAGCAGCCCGGGACTAGCGGGGATAGAAGGTGCCGGGGAGCTGTTTTTT.

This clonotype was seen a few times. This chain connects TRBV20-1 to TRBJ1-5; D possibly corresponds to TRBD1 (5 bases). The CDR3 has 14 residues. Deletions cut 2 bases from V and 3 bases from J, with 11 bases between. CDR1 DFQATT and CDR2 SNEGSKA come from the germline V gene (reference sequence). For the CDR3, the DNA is TGCAGTGCTAGATCTACAGGCTCCAATCAGCCCCAGCATTTT. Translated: CSARSTGSNQPQHF.

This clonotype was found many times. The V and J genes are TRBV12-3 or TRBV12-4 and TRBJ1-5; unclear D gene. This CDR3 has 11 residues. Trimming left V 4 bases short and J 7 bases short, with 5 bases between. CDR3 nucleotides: TGTGCCAGCAGTTCGGGACAGCCCCAGCATTTT. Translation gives CASSSGQPQHF.

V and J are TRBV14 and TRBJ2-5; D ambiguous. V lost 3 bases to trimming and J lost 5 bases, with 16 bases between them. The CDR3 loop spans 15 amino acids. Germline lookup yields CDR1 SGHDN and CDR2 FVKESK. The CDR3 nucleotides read TGTGCCAGCAGCCAGTGGGGAAGGGTGACCGAGACCCAGTACTTC. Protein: CASSQWGRVTETQYF.

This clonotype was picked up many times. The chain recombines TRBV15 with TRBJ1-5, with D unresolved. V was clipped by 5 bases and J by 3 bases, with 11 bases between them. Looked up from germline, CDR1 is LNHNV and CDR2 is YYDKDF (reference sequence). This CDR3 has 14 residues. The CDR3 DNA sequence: TGTGCCACCAGCTTCGACGAACCCAATCAGCCCCAGCATTTT. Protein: CATSFDEPNQPQHF.

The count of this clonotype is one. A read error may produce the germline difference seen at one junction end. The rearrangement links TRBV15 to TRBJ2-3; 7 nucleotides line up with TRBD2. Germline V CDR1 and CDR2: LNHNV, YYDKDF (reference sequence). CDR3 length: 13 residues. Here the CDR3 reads CATSGDFTDTQYF. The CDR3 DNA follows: TGCGCCACCAGCGGGGACTTCACAGATACGCAGTATTTT.

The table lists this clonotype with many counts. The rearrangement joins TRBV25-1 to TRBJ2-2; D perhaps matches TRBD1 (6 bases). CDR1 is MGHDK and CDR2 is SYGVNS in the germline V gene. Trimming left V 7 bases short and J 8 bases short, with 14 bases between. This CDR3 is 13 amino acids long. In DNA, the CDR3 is TGTGCCAGCACCAGAACACAGGGTGGGGAGCTGTTTTTT. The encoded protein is CASTRTQGGELFF.

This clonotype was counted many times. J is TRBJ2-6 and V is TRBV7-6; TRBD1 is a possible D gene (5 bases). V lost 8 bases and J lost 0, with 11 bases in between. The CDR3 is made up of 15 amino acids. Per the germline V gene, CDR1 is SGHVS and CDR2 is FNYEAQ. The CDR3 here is CASSGHLSGANVLTF. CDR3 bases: TGTGCCAGCTCCGGACATCTCTCTGGGGCCAACGTCCTGACTTTC.

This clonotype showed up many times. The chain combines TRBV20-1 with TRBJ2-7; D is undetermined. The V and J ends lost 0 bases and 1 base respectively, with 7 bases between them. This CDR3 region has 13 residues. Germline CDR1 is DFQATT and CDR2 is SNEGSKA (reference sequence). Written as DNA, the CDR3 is TGCAGTGCTAGAGATTCTGGATCCTACGAGCAGTACTTC. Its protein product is CSARDSGSYEQYF.

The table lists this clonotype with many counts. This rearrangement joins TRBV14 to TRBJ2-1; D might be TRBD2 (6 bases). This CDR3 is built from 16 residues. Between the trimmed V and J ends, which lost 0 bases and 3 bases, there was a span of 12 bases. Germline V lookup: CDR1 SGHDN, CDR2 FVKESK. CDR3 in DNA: TGTGCCAGCAGCCAAGAAGGGGAGCGGGTCTACAATGAGCAGTTCTTC. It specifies CASSQEGERVYNEQFF.